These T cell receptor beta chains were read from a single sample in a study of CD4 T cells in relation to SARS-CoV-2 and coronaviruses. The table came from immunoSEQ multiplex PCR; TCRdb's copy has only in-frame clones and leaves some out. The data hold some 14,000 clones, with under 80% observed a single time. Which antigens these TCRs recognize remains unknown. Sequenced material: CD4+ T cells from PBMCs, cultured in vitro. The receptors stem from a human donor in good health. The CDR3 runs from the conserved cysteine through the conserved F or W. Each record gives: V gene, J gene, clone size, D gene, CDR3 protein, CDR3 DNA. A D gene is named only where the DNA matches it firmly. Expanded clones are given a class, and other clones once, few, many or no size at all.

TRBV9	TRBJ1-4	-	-	CASSPSGMDLNEKLFF	TGTGCCAGCAGCCCGTCAGGGATGGACCTTAATGAAAAACTGTTTTTT
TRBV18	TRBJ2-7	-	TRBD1	CASSPPKGTGPYEQYF	TGTGCCAGCTCACCACCTAAAGGGACAGGGCCCTACGAGCAGTACTTC
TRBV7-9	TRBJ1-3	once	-	CASSDQGYTIYF	TGTGCCAGCAGCGATCAGGGGTACACCATATATTTT
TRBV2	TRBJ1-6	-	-	CASSGSDDGSPLHF	TGTGCCAGCAGCGGATCGGACGACGGATCACCCCTCCACTTT
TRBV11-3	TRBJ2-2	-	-	CASSGGSANTGELFF	TGTGCCAGCAGCGGAGGGAGTGCGAACACCGGGGAGCTGTTTTTT
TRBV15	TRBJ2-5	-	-	CATSRGGWGETQYF	TGTGCCACCAGCAGAGGGGGTTGGGGAGAGACCCAGTACTTC
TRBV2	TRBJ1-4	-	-	CASSEGRDLKKLFF	TGTGCCAGCAGTGAAGGCCGGGATTTAAAAAAACTGTTTTTT
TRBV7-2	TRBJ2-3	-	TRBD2	CASSFGLALTDTQYF	TGTGCCAGCAGCTTCGGACTAGCTCTTACAGATACGCAGTATTTT
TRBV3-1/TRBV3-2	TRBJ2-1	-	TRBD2	CASSLLAGSGNEQFF	TGTGCCAGCAGCCTTTTAGCGGGATCGGGCAATGAGCAGTTCTTC
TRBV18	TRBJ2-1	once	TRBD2	CASSPEPGLLYNEQFF	TGTGCCAGCTCACCAGAACCGGGACTACTCTACAATGAGCAGTTCTTC
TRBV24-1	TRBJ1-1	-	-	CATSDFAAEAFF	TGTGCCACCAGTGATTTCGCGGCTGAAGCTTTCTTT
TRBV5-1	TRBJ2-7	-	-	CASSLGLSPDLSYEQYF	TGCGCCAGCAGCTTGGGTCTTTCGCCCGACCTCTCCTACGAGCAGTACTTC